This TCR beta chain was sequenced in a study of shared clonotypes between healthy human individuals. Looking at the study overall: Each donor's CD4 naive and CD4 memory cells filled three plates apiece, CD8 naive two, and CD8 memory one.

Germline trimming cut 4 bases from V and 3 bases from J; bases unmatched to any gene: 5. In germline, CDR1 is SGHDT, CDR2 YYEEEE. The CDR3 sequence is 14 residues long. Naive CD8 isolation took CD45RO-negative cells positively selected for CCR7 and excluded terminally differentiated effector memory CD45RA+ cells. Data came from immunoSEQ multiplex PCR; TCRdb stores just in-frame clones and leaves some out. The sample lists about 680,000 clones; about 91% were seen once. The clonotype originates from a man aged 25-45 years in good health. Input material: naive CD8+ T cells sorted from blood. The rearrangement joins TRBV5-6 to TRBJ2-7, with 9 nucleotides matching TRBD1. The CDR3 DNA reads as TGTGCCAGCAGCCCCGGGACAGGGTTCTACGAGCAGTACTTC. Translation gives CASSPGTGFYEQYF. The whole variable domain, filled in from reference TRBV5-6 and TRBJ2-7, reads DAGVTQSPTHLIKTRGQQVTLRCSPKSGHDTVSWYQQALGQGPQFIFQYYEEEERQRGNFPDRFSGHQFPNYSSELNVNALLLGDSALYLCASSPGTGFYEQYFGPGTRLTVT.